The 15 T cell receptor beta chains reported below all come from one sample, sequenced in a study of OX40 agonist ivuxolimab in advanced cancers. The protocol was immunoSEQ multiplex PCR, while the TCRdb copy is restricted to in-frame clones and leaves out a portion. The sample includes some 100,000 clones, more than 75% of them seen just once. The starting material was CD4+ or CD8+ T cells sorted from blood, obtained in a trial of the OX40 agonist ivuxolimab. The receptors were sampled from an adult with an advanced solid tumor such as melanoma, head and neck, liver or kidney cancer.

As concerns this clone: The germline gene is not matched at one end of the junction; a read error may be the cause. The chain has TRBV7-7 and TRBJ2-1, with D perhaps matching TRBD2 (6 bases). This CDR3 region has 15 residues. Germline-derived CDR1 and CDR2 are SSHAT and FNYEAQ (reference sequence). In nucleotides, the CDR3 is TGTGCTAGCAGCTTAGAAGCGGGCCCAGACAATGAGCAGTTCTTC. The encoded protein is CASSLEAGPDNEQFF.

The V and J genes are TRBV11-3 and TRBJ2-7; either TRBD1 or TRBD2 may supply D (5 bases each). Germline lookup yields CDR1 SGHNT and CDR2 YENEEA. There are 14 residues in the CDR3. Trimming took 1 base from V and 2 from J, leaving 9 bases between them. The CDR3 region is CASSLAGGPYEQYF. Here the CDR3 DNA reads TGTGCCAGCAGCTTAGCTGGGGGTCCCTACGAGCAGTACTTC.

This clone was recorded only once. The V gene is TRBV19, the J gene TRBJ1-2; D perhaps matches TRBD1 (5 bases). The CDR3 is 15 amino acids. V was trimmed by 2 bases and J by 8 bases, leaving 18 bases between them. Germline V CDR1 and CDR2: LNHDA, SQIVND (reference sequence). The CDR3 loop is CASSIPGTGISGYTF. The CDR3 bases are TGTGCCAGTAGTATACCCGGGACCGGCATAAGCGGCTACACCTTC.

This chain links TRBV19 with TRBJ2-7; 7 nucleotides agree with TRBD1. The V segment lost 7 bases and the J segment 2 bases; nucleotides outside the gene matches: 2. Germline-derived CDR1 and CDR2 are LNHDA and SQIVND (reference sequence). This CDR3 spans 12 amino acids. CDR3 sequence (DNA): TGTGCCAGTAAGGGGGCAACCTACGAGCAGTACTTC. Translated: CASKGATYEQYF.

The DNA for the CDR3 is TGTGCCTTAGGGTTTGATAGCAATCAGCCCCAGCATTTT. Residues: CALGFDSNQPQHF. V and J are TRBV30 and TRBJ1-5; D is unclear. Germline V gene sequence: CDR1 GTSNPN, CDR2 SVGIG (reference sequence). V lost 7 bases and J lost 0, with 10 bases in between. The CDR3 runs 13 residues. Full variable domain (remainder filled in from reference TRBV30 and TRBJ1-5): SQTIHQWPATLVQPVGSPLSLECTVEGTSNPNLYWYRQAAGRGLQLLFYSVGIGQISSEVPQNLSASRPQDRQFILSSKKLLLSDSGFYLCALGFDSNQPQHFGDGTRLSIL.

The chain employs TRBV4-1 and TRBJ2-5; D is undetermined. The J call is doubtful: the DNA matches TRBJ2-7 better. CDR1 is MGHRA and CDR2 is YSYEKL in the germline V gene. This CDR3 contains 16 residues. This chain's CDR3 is CASSQDPQARSYEQYF. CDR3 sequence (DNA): TGCGCCAGCAGCCAAGATCCCCAGGCCCGCTCCTACGAGCAGTACTTC.

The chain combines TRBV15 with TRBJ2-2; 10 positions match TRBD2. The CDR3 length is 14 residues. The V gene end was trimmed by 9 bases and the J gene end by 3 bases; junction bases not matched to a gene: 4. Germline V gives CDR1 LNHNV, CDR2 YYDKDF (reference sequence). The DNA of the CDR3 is TGTGCCACTACGACTAGCGGGTACACCGGGGAGCTGTTTTTT. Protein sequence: CATTTSGYTGELFF.

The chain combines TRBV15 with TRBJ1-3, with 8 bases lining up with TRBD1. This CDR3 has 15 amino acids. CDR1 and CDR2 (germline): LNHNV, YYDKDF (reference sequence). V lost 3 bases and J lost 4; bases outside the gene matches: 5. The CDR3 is CATSRDRVEGNTIYF. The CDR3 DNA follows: TGTGCCACCAGCAGGGACAGGGTGGAAGGAAACACCATATATTTT.

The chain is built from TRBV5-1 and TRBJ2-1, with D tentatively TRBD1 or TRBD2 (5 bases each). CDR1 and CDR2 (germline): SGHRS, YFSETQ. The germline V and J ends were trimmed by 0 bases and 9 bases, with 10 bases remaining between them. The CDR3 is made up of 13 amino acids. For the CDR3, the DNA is TGCGCCAGCAGCTTGGTCCGGGACGGTGAGCAGTTCTTC. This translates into CASSLVRDGEQFF.

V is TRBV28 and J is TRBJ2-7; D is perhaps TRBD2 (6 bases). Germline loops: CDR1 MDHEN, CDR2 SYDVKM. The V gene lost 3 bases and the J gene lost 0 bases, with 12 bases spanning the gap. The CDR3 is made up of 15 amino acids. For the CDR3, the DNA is TGTGCCAGCAGTTTTCCCGGGAGTAGCTCCTACGAGCAGTACTTC. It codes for CASSFPGSSSYEQYF.

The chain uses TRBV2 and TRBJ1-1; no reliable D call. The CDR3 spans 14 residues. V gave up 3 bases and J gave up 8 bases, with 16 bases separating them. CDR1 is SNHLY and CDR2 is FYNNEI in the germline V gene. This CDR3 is CASSDGWAPTEAFF. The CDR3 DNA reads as TGTGCCAGCAGTGATGGTTGGGCTCCTACCGAAGCTTTCTTT.

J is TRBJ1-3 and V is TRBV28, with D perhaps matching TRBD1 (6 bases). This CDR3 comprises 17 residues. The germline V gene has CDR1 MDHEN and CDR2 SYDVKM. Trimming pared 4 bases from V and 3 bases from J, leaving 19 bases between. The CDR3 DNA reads TGTGCCAGCAGTTCAATATCTGGACAGCCAAGTGGAAACACCATATATTTT. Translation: CASSSISGQPSGNTIYF.

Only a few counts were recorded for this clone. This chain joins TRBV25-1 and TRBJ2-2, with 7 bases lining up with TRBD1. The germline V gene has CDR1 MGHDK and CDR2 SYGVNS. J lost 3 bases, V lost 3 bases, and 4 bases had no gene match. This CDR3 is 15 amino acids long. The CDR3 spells CASSEGTGDTGELFF. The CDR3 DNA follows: TGTGCCAGCAGTGAGGGTACAGGGGACACCGGGGAGCTGTTTTTT.

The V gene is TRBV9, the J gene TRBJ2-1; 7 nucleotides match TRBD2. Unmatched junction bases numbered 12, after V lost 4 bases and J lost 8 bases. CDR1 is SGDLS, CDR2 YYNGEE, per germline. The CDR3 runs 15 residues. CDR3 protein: CASSPRTSLMDEQFF. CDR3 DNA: TGTGCCAGCAGCCCAAGGACTAGTTTAATGGATGAGCAGTTCTTC.

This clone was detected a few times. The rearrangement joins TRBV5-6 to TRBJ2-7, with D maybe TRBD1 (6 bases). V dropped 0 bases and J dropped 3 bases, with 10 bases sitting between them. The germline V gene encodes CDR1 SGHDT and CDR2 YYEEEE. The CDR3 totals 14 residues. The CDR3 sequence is CASSLAGAYYEQYF. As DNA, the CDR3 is TGTGCCAGCAGCTTGGCAGGGGCCTACTACGAGCAGTACTTC.